This T cell receptor (beta chain) came from a study of CD8+CD57+ T cells in acquired aplastic anemia. Study at large: Each DNA sample taken from sorted CD4+ and CD8+ cells came to about 3.4 ug on average. The study obtained roughly 10 million reads on average for CD4+ cells from healthy donors.

Germline CDR1 SEHNR, CDR2 FQNEAQ (reference sequence). This CDR3 spans 15 amino acids. The trim removed 4 bases at V and 0 bases at J, leaving 5 bases unmatched. CDR3 and TCR beta VDJ profiling relied on genomic DNA as the template. Via MiXCR, TCRdb re-called the reads, giving one row per CDR3 protein. The data hold about 68,000 distinct CDR3 sequences, with roughly half observed a single time. Regarding this clonotype: Its antigen is still unknown.

Study-level results: Around 29 shared CD8+ CDR3s appeared highly expressed within patients' immunodominant clones. A significant difference in CD8+ Simpson's diversity between patients and controls was not found.

The TCR sequence derives from a human donor in good health, serving as a control. The chain uses TRBV7-9 and TRBJ1-1, with TRBD1 identical over 7 bases. Sequences were obtained from sorted CD4+, CD8+, or CD8+CD57+ T cells (not recorded which) from PBMCs. The CDR3 here is CASSSWTGLNTEAFF. For the CDR3, the DNA is TGTGCCAGCAGCTCCTGGACAGGACTGAACACTGAAGCTTTCTTT.